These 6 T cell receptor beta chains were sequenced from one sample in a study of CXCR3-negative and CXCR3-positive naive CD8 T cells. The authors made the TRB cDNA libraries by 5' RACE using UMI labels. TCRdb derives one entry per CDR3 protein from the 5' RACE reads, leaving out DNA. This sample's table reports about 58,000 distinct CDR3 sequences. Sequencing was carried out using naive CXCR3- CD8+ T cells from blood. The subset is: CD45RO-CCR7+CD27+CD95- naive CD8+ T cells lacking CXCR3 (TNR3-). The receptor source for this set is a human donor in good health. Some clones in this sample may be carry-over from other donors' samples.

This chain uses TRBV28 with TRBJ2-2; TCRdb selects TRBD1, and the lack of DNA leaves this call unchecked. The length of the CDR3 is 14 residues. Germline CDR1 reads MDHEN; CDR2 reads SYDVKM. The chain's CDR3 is CASSSGQDTGELFF. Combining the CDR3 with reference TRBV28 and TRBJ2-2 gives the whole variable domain DVKVTQSSRYLVKRTGEKVFLECVQDMDHENMFWYRQDPGLGLRLIYFSYDVKMKEKGDIPEGYSVSREKKERFSLILESASTNQTSMYLCASSSGQDTGELFFGEGSRLTVL.

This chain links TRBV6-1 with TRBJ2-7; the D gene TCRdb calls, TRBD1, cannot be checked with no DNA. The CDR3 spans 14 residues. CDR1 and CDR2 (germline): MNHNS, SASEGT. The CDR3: CASSEDRVSYEQYF.

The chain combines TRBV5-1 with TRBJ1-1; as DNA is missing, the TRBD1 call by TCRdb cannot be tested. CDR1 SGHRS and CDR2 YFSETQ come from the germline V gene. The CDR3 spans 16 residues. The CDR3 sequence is CASNPIWADMNTEAFF.

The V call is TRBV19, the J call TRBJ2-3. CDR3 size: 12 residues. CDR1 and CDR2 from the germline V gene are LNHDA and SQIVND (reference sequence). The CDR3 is CASSRDGDTQYF.

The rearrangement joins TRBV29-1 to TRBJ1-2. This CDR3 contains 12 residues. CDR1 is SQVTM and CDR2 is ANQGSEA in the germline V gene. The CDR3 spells CSVETGVYGYTF.

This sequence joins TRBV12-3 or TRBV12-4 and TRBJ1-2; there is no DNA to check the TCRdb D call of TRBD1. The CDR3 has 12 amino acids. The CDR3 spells CASSFTGAGYTF.